Described below is a single T cell receptor beta chain sequence and its context. Its cognate antigen has yet to be identified. One base away there is no much larger clone; base qualities are not given. The cohort comprised fewer than 750 healthy bone marrow donors. At the time of sampling, every cohort member was nominally healthy, though immune exposures that went unrecorded were likely present. The donor tested CMV seronegative, placing the donor among the roughly 350 seronegative members of the cohort. Every donor gave a peripheral blood sample, and the peripheral blood mononuclear cells from that sample were used for TCR beta sequencing. Genomic DNA extraction from the blood cell samples was performed with the Qiagen DNeasy Blood Extraction Kit. This sample is drawn from a study of cytomegalovirus exposure and HLA in healthy donors (dated by TCRdb to about 2017). Background for the entire study: An earlier analysis of several hundred of the donors reported 250 to 300 Gb of sequence data and roughly 100 million unique TCR beta sequences from 190 million or so T cells. An early release covering approximately 600 HLA-typed donors comprised about 300 gigabases of sequencing data and tens of millions of unique TCR sequences. Among the approximately 400 genotyped donors, roughly 80% belonged to the genetic ancestry cluster associated with self-reported Caucasian donors. The study aimed to test whether signatures of past pathogen exposure could be identified by cataloging public T cell receptors. The study profiled the T cell repertoires of 500 to 800 subjects by immunosequencing and related them to cytomegalovirus serostatus. Besides the first cohort of 666 subjects, a separate validation cohort made up of 120 different subjects was used. To predict cytomegalovirus infection status, the study combined high-throughput TCR immunosequencing, statistical association of individual TCRs with disease status, and machine learning. A later analysis re-examined previously published TCR beta repertoires from more than 650 donors and added high-resolution HLA genotyping to investigate patterns of TCR occurrence. The later analysis used no new phenotypic data to find candidate immune exposures, relying instead on TCR beta sequences and their occurrence across donors. An earlier analysis of 587 of the donors used high-throughput TCR beta sequencing to judge whether each TCR beta V gene segment behaved as functional or pseudogenic. Donor age, sex, ethnicity and CMV serostatus were collected together with the repertoire data. Genome-wide SNP genotypes for about 55% of the 666 donors were used in a later genetic analysis, which treated that subset as a discovery cohort. All discovery cohort repertoires had been generated using a single sequencing platform. HLA typing included class I and class II loci at four-digit resolution. The number of typed donors differed by locus: about 620-640 for A, B, C, DRB1 and DQB1; 500 to 550 for DQA1; around 580 for DPA1; and 400 to 480 for DPB1. Because of strong linkage in the cohort, four or five DR-DQ haplotypes were treated as single units for association and clustering. On average, roughly 200,000 unique TCR beta nucleotide sequences were sequenced per donor among roughly 430 genotyped donors of the cohort, with 15% to 20% of those sequences being non-productive.

Here is what the overall study found, with its caveats: Sequencing depth was assumed to be roughly uniform across donors in the presence/absence analyses, though that assumption may not hold. In this cohort, only TCR beta chains were sequenced, and detectable features were limited by the absence of alpha or paired-chain data. The only immune exposure information available for the cohort was CMV serostatus. Some IMGT-functional V segments, including TRBV6-2 and TRBV6-3, could not be distinguished by the 87-base-pair reads and were therefore excluded. When HLA alleles, especially DR and DQ, strongly co-occurred, attributing TCR associations to individual alleles was difficult. A group of highly shared sequence variants was considered likely to be a technical artifact of the sequencing pipeline. In a later analysis, HLA-associated TCR beta chains showed more clonal expansion and lower generation probabilities than non-associated chains that were equally common. In a later analysis, most CMV-associated TCR beta chains were found to appear HLA-restricted, with HLA associations seemingly driven largely by CMV exposure. The authors suggested that the approach could potentially be generalized to other disease states and immunological phenotypes. According to a later analysis, parvovirus B19, influenza, CMV and Epstein-Barr virus appeared linked to several top co-occurrence clusters. In a later genetic analysis, fewer N-insertions in productive TCRs were reported among donors in an Asian-associated ancestry cluster than the 666-donor mean. Because HLA typing was unavailable for some donors at each locus, only the typed subset was used in association tests. In a later analysis, over 15,000 TCR beta sequences were associated with specific HLA alleles at a false discovery rate of 0.05. The classifier was reported to diagnose cytomegalovirus status with high specificity and sensitivity in both the original cohort and the validation cohort. In a later genetic analysis, a missense DCLRE1C variant was associated with V-gene and J-gene trimming of TCR beta chains, and the association was replicated in an independent cohort. Correlated functional status among segregating V segments might reflect linkage disequilibrium, but an unknown experimental factor could not be ruled out. Most TCR sequences were seen in very few donors, while some public TCRs were found in many individuals. An earlier analysis of approximately 540 of the donors showed that most TCR beta V segments appeared in productive rearrangements either about 87% or about 30% of the time, which broadly matched IMGT annotations. The earlier analysis of around 600 of the donors excluded some 15 rarely observed V segments, including chromosome 9 orphons, because counts were too low. In the study, approximately 160 TCR beta chains were listed as associated with cytomegalovirus. According to a later analysis, TCR association rates differed among HLA loci, with DRB1 alleles showing the most associated TCRs and HLA-C alleles showing the fewest. A few of the identified cytomegalovirus-associated TCR beta chains were confirmed in vitro to be specific for cytomegalovirus antigens. A further reported finding was that TCR beta sequences accurately predicted the HLA-A and HLA-B alleles for most subjects in the first cohort.

Based on the germline V gene, the CDR1 and CDR2 sequences are LGHNT and FRNRAP. At the junction V is shortened by 5 bases and J by 0 bases, with 7 bases in between. The CDR3 numbers 13 residues from cysteine through phenylalanine. Only the CDR3 region is kept as DNA, spanning 39 bases read in frame from base 1. The library came from the immunoSEQ multiplex PCR assay. For the multiplex PCR, a mixture combining 60 forward primers for TCR Vbeta segments and 13 reverse primers for TCR Jbeta segments was used. A multiplex PCR assay on genomic DNA amplified the CDR3 region of rearranged TCR beta genes. The amplified TCR beta libraries were sequenced on the Illumina HiSeq System as 87-base-pair reads. The paper's data handling went like this. A later analysis counted about 82 million unique TCR beta chains across the 550 to 700 repertoires, and some 11 million of these chains were shared by at least two donors. A nearest-neighbor algorithm error-corrected the raw reads and collapsed the reads into unique sequences, merging closely related sequences to remove PCR and sequencing errors. V, D and J gene segments were assigned by aligning CDR3 sequences to IMGT reference sequences. For a sequence to be retained, a match of at least six nucleotides was required to both a V gene segment and a J gene segment. A rearrangement counted as productive if the CDR3 had no stop codons and remained in frame with V and J, and every other rearrangement counted as non-productive. CDR3 was defined by IMGT convention, running from the second conserved V-encoded cysteine to the conserved J-encoded phenylalanine. The earlier analysis of some 550 of the donors excluded any sequence lacking an unambiguous match to a single V gene segment. In an earlier analysis of around 600 of the donors, V segments were called functional above 56.7% productive rearrangements and were called segregating when the between-donor standard deviation exceeded 5%. A statistical classification framework was developed to diagnose cytomegalovirus status using the catalog of TCR beta chain sequences. In a later analysis, TCR nucleotide sequences were compared against IMGT/GENE-DB human TR gene sequences so that V and J genes could be assigned. In a later analysis, CDR3 sequences and most-parsimonious VDJ recombination scenarios were assigned using the TCRdist pipeline. In a later analysis, each TCR beta chain was defined by its CDR3 amino acid sequence together with its V-gene family, and reads lacking a unique V-gene family were excluded. To address suspected cross-contamination and a sequencing artifact, a later analysis removed roughly 640 highly shared, low-generation-probability nucleotide sequences. In a later analysis, a clonal expansion index was calculated for each public chain from normalized within-repertoire ranks of inferred template counts. In a later analysis, generation probabilities were computed with a VDJ recombination model fitted to out-of-frame rearrangements, and the resulting probabilities were checked against IGoR. Hypergeometric tests were used in a later analysis to score TCR-TCR, TCR-HLA and TCR-CMV co-occurrence, with a repertoire-size bias correction applied to the TCR pairs. A later analysis estimated false discovery rates by permuting HLA or CMV assignments 20 times. In a later analysis, co-occurring TCRs were grouped using DBSCAN, with TCRdist sequence similarity added in when clustering inside HLA-allele-positive subsets. Co-occurrence clustering excluded repertoires with fewer than 30,000 or more than 120,000 public chains, plus five with anomalous nucleotide sharing. TCRdb carries this immuneACCESS record with in-frame sequences only. Its versions omit some clonotypes, under half of them owing to an unresolved V gene in the studies checked, with the rest unexplained. Clone size and the V and J calls come from that table; the DNA yielded D and trimming. The sample table lists approximately 170,000 clones, around 77% of them with a count of one. Jointly, the top ten make up 1% of the sample.

This TCR was recovered from a woman in her forties in good health and CMV-seronegative. The rearranged chain carries TRBV12-5 and TRBJ1-1, with no D gene named confidently. The sequenced sample consisted of PBMCs. The CDR3 region: CASGLNVNTEAFF. The DNA reads TGTGCTAGTGGTCTAAATGTGAACACTGAAGCTTTCTTT.